The T cell receptor beta chain under discussion was sequenced for a study of blood T cell repertoires in COVID-19. Participant-reported clinical history was the basis for cohort assignment. V was clipped by 0 bases and J by 2 bases, with 21 bases between them. This CDR3 has 20 amino acids. Germline CDR1 is SGDLS and CDR2 is YYNGEE. Per the original methods: Estimated nucleated cell counts came from reference gene primer amplification. Libraries were prepared by immunoSEQ multiplex PCR; TCRdb keeps only in-frame clonotypes and omits some of them. V and J calls and clone size are copied from that table; D and trimming were computed from the DNA. The data show about 160,000 clones, roughly nine tenths seen once.

The rearrangement uses TRBV9 and TRBJ2-6; D might be TRBD2 (5 bases). The specimen was PBMCs or T cells enriched from blood (not recorded which). This sequence originates from a woman between 40 and 55 years old who had been exposed to COVID-19. CDR3 sequence: CASSVATRGSPRAGANVLTF. CDR3 nucleotides: TGTGCCAGCAGCGTAGCTACACGAGGGTCCCCGAGAGCTGGGGCCAACGTCCTGACTTTC.